This T cell receptor beta chain is drawn from a study of beta chain features in type 1 diabetes. Notes on the study in general: Whether TCRB rearrangement is influenced by HLA type went unresolved here. When Type 1 diabetes patients were examined, their TCRB CDR3s proved moderately but significantly shorter in all four CD4+ subsets.

TCRB transcripts that were expressed got sequenced, as all of the isolated RNA had been reverse transcribed. The average read count of naive, central memory and regulatory T cell samples was about 3.57 million. Measured with immunoSEQ multiplex PCR; TCRdb has only the in-frame clones, and not every one. The table shows a few hundred thousand clones, with roughly 13% occurring only once. Note on this clone: The antigen remains undetermined.

The CDR3 consists of 13 residues. The germline V gene encodes CDR1 GTSNPN and CDR2 SVGIG (reference sequence). The germline V and J ends were trimmed by 5 bases and 2 bases, with 10 bases remaining between them. The TCR sequence derives from a woman between 18 and 29 years old with type 1 diabetes. Sequencing was carried out using naive CD4+ T cells from blood. The chain has TRBV30 and TRBJ1-3; D is ambiguous. In DNA form, the CDR3 reads TGTGCCTGGGGGGAGATACCTGGAAACACCATATATTTT. This sequence encodes CAWGEIPGNTIYF.